The next 26 T cell receptor beta chains were all read from a single sample in a study of STAT5B mutations in CD4+ large granular lymphocyte leukemia. The repertoire was sequenced with immunoSEQ multiplex PCR; TCRdb's copy has only in-frame clones and lacks some. This table has thousands of clones, nearly 90% appearing once. Sample: PBMCs. These receptors came from a woman aged 65 to 85 with CD4+ T-cell large granular lymphocyte leukemia.

This chain joins TRBV2 and TRBJ1-2, with D possibly being TRBD1 (5 bases). The germline V gene has CDR1 SNHLY and CDR2 FYNNEI. The CDR3 runs to 14 residues. The germline V and J ends were trimmed by 11 bases and 1 base, with 17 bases remaining between them. CDR3 protein: CAGRSGVLNYGYTF. The DNA of the CDR3 is TGTGCCGGACGATCGGGGGTGCTTAACTATGGCTACACCTTC.

The sample holds a few counts of this clone. The rearrangement joins TRBV27 to TRBJ2-7, with TRBD1 matching 7 bases. The V gene's germline CDR1 is MNHEY and CDR2 SMNVEV (reference sequence). Trimming at V came to 5 bases and at J to 0 bases, leaving 7 bases not matched to a gene. This CDR3 region has 15 residues. CDR3 sequence: CASSAGTVPSYEQYF. The CDR3 DNA reads as TGTGCCAGCAGTGCAGGGACAGTTCCCTCCTACGAGCAGTACTTC.

V usage is TRBV4-3 and J usage is TRBJ2-6; D uncertain. The CDR3 has 15 residues. With 0 bases removed from V and 0 bases from J, the gap between germline ends came to 3 bases. Germline values: CDR1 LGHNA, CDR2 YSLEER. CDR3 nucleotides: TGCGCCAGCAGCCAAGACCCCTCTGGGGCCAACGTCCTGACTTTC. Translating gives CASSQDPSGANVLTF.

The genes are TRBV6-6 and TRBJ2-1; D gene ambiguous. Germline lookup yields CDR1 MNHNY and CDR2 SVGAGI (reference sequence). CDR3 size: 15 residues. Trimming left V 6 bases short and J 2 bases short, with 14 bases between. The CDR3 nucleotides are TGTGCCAGCAGCGAGTCCGGGCGCGCCTACAATGAGCAGTTCTTC. Translating gives CASSESGRAYNEQFF.

The rearrangement links TRBV14 to TRBJ2-7; D remains unclear. The V end was cut by 4 bases, the J end by 4 bases, with 14 bases between. The CDR3 is made up of 14 amino acids. Germline-derived CDR1 and CDR2 are SGHDN and FVKESK. CDR3 loop: CASSPDRGFYEQYF. The DNA for the CDR3 is TGTGCCAGCAGCCCAGACCGCGGATTTTACGAGCAGTACTTC.

The genes are TRBV5-1 and TRBJ2-5; D ambiguous. The J call may not be correct, given that the DNA end is closer to TRBJ2-7. The CDR3 has 12 amino acids. Per germline, CDR1 SGHRS and CDR2 YFSETQ. CDR3 in amino acids: CASSLESYEQYF. The CDR3 nucleotides read TGCGCCAGCAGCTTGGAGTCGTACGAGCAGTACTTC.

The chain links TRBV2 to TRBJ1-2; a weak D match, TRBD1 (6 bases). The germline V gene has CDR1 SNHLY and CDR2 FYNNEI. Trimming took off 8 bases at V and 4 bases at J, with 14 bases between the two ends. This CDR3 is 13 amino acids long. The CDR3 region is CASHPGGSYGYTF. Written as DNA, the CDR3 is TGTGCCAGCCACCCTGGGGGCTCCTATGGCTACACCTTC.

The chain joins TRBV7-3 to TRBJ1-1; D not resolved. Trimming shortened V by 2 bases and J by 1 base, and 8 bases separated the two germline ends. The length of the CDR3 is 14 residues. In germline, CDR1 is SGHTA, CDR2 FQGTGA. Here the CDR3 reads CASSLEGSNTEAFF. As DNA, the CDR3 is TGTGCCAGCAGCTTAGAGGGCTCGAACACTGAAGCTTTCTTT.

This rearrangement joins TRBV7-9 to TRBJ2-2; D ambiguous. Germline lookup yields CDR1 SEHNR and CDR2 FQNEAQ (reference sequence). The V end was cut by 2 bases, the J end by 1 base, with 11 bases between. This CDR3 contains 16 residues. The CDR3: CASSLQSALNTGELFF. DNA of the CDR3: TGTGCCAGCAGCTTACAATCAGCCTTGAACACCGGGGAGCTGTTTTTT.

The chain couples TRBV6-1 to TRBJ2-7; 7 positions agree with TRBD1. This CDR3 is 11 amino acids long. Germline V gives CDR1 MNHNS, CDR2 SASEGT. V lost 11 bases to trimming and J lost 6 bases; unmatched junction nucleotides: 7. The CDR3 spells CAGTVGVEQYF. CDR3 nucleotide sequence: TGTGCCGGGACAGTTGGGGTCGAGCAGTACTTC.

This clone occurred once. The CDR3 sequence is CASSLTLQGYGYTF. The CDR3 DNA reads TGCGCCAGCAGCTTAACTCTACAGGGTTATGGCTACACCTTC. The rearrangement links TRBV5-1 to TRBJ1-2; maybe TRBD1 (6 bases). Germline CDR1 is SGHRS and CDR2 is YFSETQ. The V end was cut by 2 bases, the J end by 5 bases, with 13 bases between. The CDR3 extends over 14 amino acids.

The table lists this clone with a count of one. V gene TRBV27 combines with J gene TRBJ1-1; D not certain. Per the germline V gene, CDR1 is MNHEY and CDR2 is SMNVEV (reference sequence). V lost 0 bases to trimming and J lost 6 bases, with 8 bases between them. This CDR3 is 13 amino acids long. CDR3 sequence (DNA): TGTGCCAGCAGTTTATCCCGTTTGTCTGAAGCTTTCTTT. It specifies CASSLSRLSEAFF.

The genes are TRBV7-2 and TRBJ2-7; the D is unclear. The CDR3 covers 14 residues. V lost 2 bases, J lost 2 bases, and 10 bases lay in between. The germline gives CDR1 SGHTA, CDR2 FQGNSA. CDR3 loop: CASSLRGTTYEQYF. The DNA for the CDR3 is TGTGCCAGCAGCTTACGCGGTACGACCTACGAGCAGTACTTC.

CDR3 amino acids: CASSSSSGQVYNSPLHF. In DNA form, the CDR3 reads TGTGCCAGCAGTTCCTCCTCGGGACAGGTCTATAATTCACCCCTCCACTTT. The gene calls are TRBV28 and TRBJ1-6, with 8 bases aligning to TRBD1. J was trimmed by 3 bases and V by 4 bases; bases with no gene match: 8. The CDR3 has 17 amino acids. Germline V gene sequence: CDR1 MDHEN, CDR2 SYDVKM. Full variable domain (missing parts from reference TRBV28 and TRBJ1-6): DVKVTQSSRYLVKRTGEKVFLECVQDMDHENMFWYRQDPGLGLRLIYFSYDVKMKEKGDIPEGYSVSREKKERFSLILESASTNQTSMYLCASSSSSGQVYNSPLHFGNGTRLTVT.

The chain links TRBV5-4 to TRBJ2-7; TRBD1 matches 10 bases. CDR1 and CDR2 (germline): SGHNT, YYREEE (reference sequence). CDR3 size: 16 residues. The V segment lost 0 bases and the J segment 2 bases; nucleotides outside the gene matches: 5. The CDR3 sequence: CASSLDTGTGAYEQYF. The CDR3 nucleotides read TGTGCCAGCAGCTTGGATACAGGGACAGGGGCCTACGAGCAGTACTTC.

This rearrangement joins TRBV19 to TRBJ1-1; 9 nucleotides align to TRBD1. Losses at the gene ends were 4 bases for V and 2 bases for J; bases not matched to a gene: 8. In germline, CDR1 is LNHDA, CDR2 SQIVND (reference sequence). This CDR3 comprises 16 residues. The CDR3 region is CASSTWTGVRNTEAFF. For the CDR3, the DNA is TGTGCCAGTAGTACCTGGACAGGGGTAAGAAACACTGAAGCTTTCTTT.

This clone has only one observation. The chain has TRBV7-9 and TRBJ2-5, with 7 bases matching TRBD1. CDR3 size: 14 residues. In germline, CDR1 is SEHNR, CDR2 FQNEAQ (reference sequence). Losses at the gene ends were 5 bases for V and 1 base for J; bases not matched to a gene: 4. CDR3 sequence (DNA): TGTGCCAGCAGCCCGGGACAGACCCAAGAGACCCAGTACTTC. Translated: CASSPGQTQETQYF.

The chain has TRBV2 and TRBJ2-7; 9 bases line up with TRBD1. With V trimmed by 7 bases and J by 0 bases, 4 bases remained unmatched. Germline loops: CDR1 SNHLY, CDR2 FYNNEI. The CDR3 is 14 residues long. The CDR3 is CASKGDRDSYEQYF. The CDR3 DNA sequence: TGTGCCAGCAAGGGGGACAGGGACTCCTACGAGCAGTACTTC.

The table lists this clone with a count of one. The chain links TRBV19 to TRBJ1-1, with D possibly TRBD1 on 5 matching bases. Trimming left V 5 bases short and J 5 bases short, with 15 bases between. Germline values: CDR1 LNHDA, CDR2 SQIVND (reference sequence). The CDR3 spans 14 residues. CDR3 nucleotides: TGTGCCAGTAGTCCAACGGCAGGGATTACTGAAGCTTTCTTT. It encodes CASSPTAGITEAFF.

This chain joins TRBV29-1 and TRBJ2-7, with TRBD1 matching over 7 bases. J lost 1 base, V lost 1 base, and 7 bases had no gene match. The CDR3 spans 15 residues. Germline V gene data show CDR1 as SQVTM and CDR2 as ANQGSEA. The CDR3 DNA is TGCAGCGTTGAAGCCACGAGGACAGGATCCTACGAGCAGTACTTC. Its protein product is CSVEATRTGSYEQYF.

V is TRBV5-4 and J is TRBJ1-1, with TRBD1 as a possible D gene (6 bases). V was pared by 5 bases and J by 1 base, with 12 bases between. This CDR3 is 14 amino acids long. Germline-derived CDR1 and CDR2 are SGHNT and YYREEE (reference sequence). The CDR3: CASRHRDGNTEAFF. The DNA of the CDR3 is TGTGCCAGCAGACACAGGGATGGGAACACTGAAGCTTTCTTT.

The chain couples TRBV5-6 to TRBJ1-1; a weak D match, TRBD1 (5 bases). Per the germline V gene, CDR1 is SGHDT and CDR2 is YYEEEE. The CDR3 length is 14 residues. V dropped 5 bases and J dropped 1 base, with 12 bases sitting between them. This CDR3 is CASSARQTNTEAFF. CDR3 DNA: TGTGCCAGCAGTGCCAGACAGACGAACACTGAAGCTTTCTTT.

The chain couples TRBV9 to TRBJ1-3, with 7 bases fitting TRBD1. The CDR3 sequence is 15 residues long. In germline, CDR1 is SGDLS, CDR2 YYNGEE. V lost 3 bases, J lost 6 bases, and 9 bases stayed unmatched. The CDR3 spells CASSERGQILNTIYF. CDR3 sequence (DNA): TGTGCCAGCAGCGAGAGGGGGCAGATACTAAACACCATATATTTT.

The chain couples TRBV9 to TRBJ2-5; D not certain. Between the trimmed V and J ends, which lost 0 bases and 1 base, there was a span of 7 bases. The CDR3 has 14 amino acids. Germline values: CDR1 SGDLS, CDR2 YYNGEE. The CDR3: CASSVDAFQETQYF. For the CDR3, the DNA is TGTGCCAGCAGCGTAGACGCCTTCCAAGAGACCCAGTACTTC.

This rearrangement joins TRBV7-8 to TRBJ2-5; D might be TRBD1 (6 bases). CDR1 is SGHVS and CDR2 is FQNEAQ in the germline V gene. The CDR3 loop spans 16 amino acids. The V gene lost 0 bases and the J gene lost 9 bases, with 20 bases spanning the gap. The CDR3 is CASSLAGASTLGAQYF. CDR3 DNA sequence: TGTGCCAGCAGCTTAGCGGGGGCGTCGACCCTCGGGGCCCAGTACTTC.

The V call is TRBV7-9, the J call TRBJ2-1; 9 positions match TRBD1. The germline gives CDR1 SEHNR, CDR2 FQNEAQ (reference sequence). Trimming at V came to 5 bases and at J to 0 bases, leaving 5 bases not matched to a gene. There are 16 residues in the CDR3. This CDR3 reads CASSQSQGASYNEQFF. As DNA, the CDR3 is TGTGCCAGCAGCCAGTCACAGGGGGCCTCCTACAATGAGCAGTTCTTC.